Listed here are 30 T cell receptor beta chains from one sample, sequenced in a study of response to subunit inactivated influenza vaccine. TCRdb re-analysed the RT-PCR reads in MiXCR, keeping a single row per CDR3 protein. The table lists 650,000 to 800,000 distinct CDR3 sequences, roughly 13% of them singletons. The sample here was PBMCs from blood, taken 14 to 15 days before vaccination. These receptor sequences come from a man between 50 and 59 years old who received an inactivated influenza vaccine.

This clonotype was found a few times. V gene TRBV6-5 combines with J gene TRBJ2-7; 7 bases agree with TRBD1. The junction had 4 bases not matched to a gene; V was cut back by 2 bases and J by 3 bases. This CDR3 comprises 14 residues. Germline CDR1 is MNHEY and CDR2 is SVGAGI. Here the CDR3 reads CASSYQGQVYEQYF. For the CDR3, the DNA is TGTGCCAGCAGTTACCAAGGACAGGTCTACGAGCAGTACTTC.

This chain connects TRBV19 to TRBJ2-1; D is unclear. V was clipped by 3 bases and J by 0 bases, with 15 bases between them. Germline loops: CDR1 LNHDA, CDR2 SQIVND (reference sequence). This CDR3 spans 17 amino acids. CDR3 in DNA: TGTGCCAGTAGTATGGGGATCTGGGGAAGCTCCTACAATGAGCAGTTCTTC. Translated: CASSMGIWGSSYNEQFF. The variable domain in full, completed from reference TRBV19 and TRBJ2-1, reads DGGITQSPKYLFRKEGQNVTLSCEQNLNHDAMYWYRQDPGQGLRLIYYSQIVNDFQKGDIAEGYSVSREKKESFPLTVTSAQKNPTAFYLCASSMGIWGSSYNEQFFGPGTRLTVL.

This clonotype has a handful of counts. The genes are TRBV12-3 or TRBV12-4 and TRBJ2-7, with D perhaps matching TRBD2 (5 bases). Trimming took 4 bases from V and 2 from J, leaving 12 bases between them. This CDR3 spans 14 amino acids. Here the CDR3 reads CASSYEGTTYEQYF. CDR3 bases: TGTGCCAGCAGTTACGAGGGAACGACCTACGAGCAGTACTTC.

The chain links TRBV4-2 to TRBJ1-1, with D perhaps TRBD1 (5 bases). There are 13 residues in the CDR3. The germline CDR1 and CDR2 sequences are LGHNA and YNFKEQ. V lost 1 base to trimming and J lost 7 bases, with 10 bases between them. CDR3 sequence (DNA): TGTGCCAGCAGCCAAGCACAGGACGTTGAAGCTTTCTTT. As protein: CASSQAQDVEAFF.

The chain employs TRBV5-1 and TRBJ2-7, with D tentatively TRBD1 (5 bases). The CDR3 extends over 15 amino acids. Per germline, CDR1 SGHRS and CDR2 YFSETQ. With 4 bases removed from V and 0 bases from J, the gap between germline ends came to 14 bases. In nucleotides, the CDR3 is TGCGCCAGCAGCAGGGGCGACCTCGGCTCCTACGAGCAGTACTTC. This translates into CASSRGDLGSYEQYF.

CDR3 in amino acids: CASSAQNIQYF. CDR3 bases: TGTGCCAGCAGCGCCCAGAACATTCAGTACTTC. The chain carries TRBV7-2 and TRBJ2-4; no clear D gene. Germline values: CDR1 SGHTA, CDR2 FQGNSA. The CDR3 runs 11 residues. V lost 5 bases and J lost 7, with 6 bases in between.

The sample holds a few counts of this clonotype. The rearrangement uses TRBV15 and TRBJ1-6; maybe TRBD1 (6 bases). Trimming removed 0 bases from V and 9 bases from J, with 12 bases in between. The length of the CDR3 is 15 residues. Germline CDR1 reads LNHNV; CDR2 reads YYDKDF (reference sequence). The CDR3 DNA reads TGTGCCACCAGCAGAGATGGCAGGGGTCCTTCACCCCTCCACTTT. Residues: CATSRDGRGPSPLHF.

This clonotype has a single count. The chain has TRBV30 and TRBJ2-2; tentatively, D is TRBD1 (6 bases). V was trimmed by 2 bases and J by 6 bases, leaving 13 bases between them. Germline CDR1 reads GTSNPN; CDR2 reads SVGIG (reference sequence). The CDR3 is 14 amino acids. CDR3 region: CAWSRGTSAGELFF. The CDR3 DNA follows: TGTGCCTGGAGTCGTGGGACATCGGCCGGGGAGCTGTTTTTT.

This clonotype showed up just a few times. The chain carries TRBV30 and TRBJ2-7, with 7 bases matching TRBD2. The CDR3 covers 11 residues. J lost 11 bases, V lost 1 base, and 5 bases had no gene match. Germline V gene sequence: CDR1 GTSNPN, CDR2 SVGIG (reference sequence). CDR3: CAWSGLAGKYF. For the CDR3, the DNA is TGTGCCTGGAGTGGATTAGCGGGCAAGTACTTC. The full variable domain, its missing parts supplied by reference TRBV30 and TRBJ2-7, is SQTIHQWPATLVQPVGSPLSLECTVEGTSNPNLYWYRQAAGRGLQLLFYSVGIGQISSEVPQNLSASRPQDRQFILSSKKLLLSDSGFYLCAWSGLAGKYFGPGTRLTVT.

V usage is TRBV5-5 and J usage is TRBJ2-1, with a weak D call TRBD1 (6 bases). Looked up from germline, CDR1 is SGHKS and CDR2 is YYEKEE (reference sequence). The ends were cut back, 5 bases at V and 3 bases at J, with 15 bases in the middle. The CDR3 covers 15 residues. Here the CDR3 reads CASSGAGAVYNEQFF. The CDR3 coding sequence is TGTGCCAGCAGTGGAGCAGGGGCTGTCTACAATGAGCAGTTCTTC.

This clonotype was seen repeatedly, ten times or more. The V and J genes are TRBV6-2 or TRBV6-3 and TRBJ2-5; D uncertain. V was cut by 2 bases and J by 4 bases, with 5 bases left in between. Germline V lookup: CDR1 MNHEY, CDR2 SVGEGT. The CDR3 has 12 residues. In DNA, the CDR3 is TGTGCCAGCAGTTACGTCGGAGAGACCCAGTACTTC. This translates into CASSYVGETQYF.

Only a few counts were recorded for this clonotype. The V call is TRBV5-6, the J call TRBJ2-5; 9 bases map to TRBD2. The V gene end was trimmed by 4 bases and the J gene end by 3 bases; junction bases not matched to a gene: 4. Germline V gives CDR1 SGHDT, CDR2 YYEEEE. The CDR3 is 14 residues long. CDR3 sequence: CASSQGLAKETQYF. Written as DNA, the CDR3 is TGTGCCAGCAGCCAGGGACTAGCAAAAGAGACCCAGTACTTC.

The sample holds a few counts of this clonotype. V is TRBV20-1 and J is TRBJ1-1; the D is unclear. Germline CDR1 reads DFQATT; CDR2 reads SNEGSKA (reference sequence). V was clipped by 6 bases and J by 3 bases, with 17 bases between them. CDR3 length: 14 residues. The CDR3, as DNA: TGCAGTGCCCAACAGACGGCCTGGGACACTGAAGCTTTCTTT. Translated: CSAQQTAWDTEAFF.

The chain employs TRBV11-2 and TRBJ2-7, with D unclear. Germline V lookup: CDR1 SGHAT, CDR2 FQNNGV. CDR3 length equals 12 residues. With 4 bases removed from V and 4 bases from J, the gap between germline ends came to 8 bases. The CDR3 DNA follows: TGTGCCAGCAGCTGGAACGGTTACGAGCAGTACTTC. Residues: CASSWNGYEQYF. The full variable domain, in which reference TRBV11-2 and TRBJ2-7 provide the parts outside the CDR3, is EAGVAQSPRYKIIEKRQSVAFWCNPISGHATLYWYQQILGQGPKLLIQFQNNGVVDDSQLPKDRFSAERLKGVDSTLKIQPAKLEDSAVYLCASSWNGYEQYFGPGTRLTVT.

The chain carries TRBV3-1 and TRBJ1-2; 9 nucleotides match TRBD1. V lost 3 bases to trimming and J lost 4 bases; unmatched junction nucleotides: 9. This CDR3 is 16 amino acids long. Germline loops: CDR1 LGHDT, CDR2 YNNKEL (reference sequence). The CDR3 is CASSHEAGTGSYGYTF. CDR3 coding DNA: TGTGCCAGCAGCCACGAAGCCGGGACAGGGAGCTATGGCTACACCTTC.

This clonotype appeared a few times. V and J are TRBV7-9 and TRBJ2-1; unclear D gene. Trimming left V 1 base short and J 7 bases short, with 8 bases between. Germline CDR1 and CDR2: SEHNR and FQNEAQ (reference sequence). The CDR3 extends over 13 amino acids. The DNA of the CDR3 is TGTGCCAGCAGCTTAGACAGTTGGAATGAGCAGTTCTTC. Translating it yields CASSLDSWNEQFF.

There are many counts of this clonotype. The chain carries TRBV12-3 or TRBV12-4 and TRBJ2-2; TRBD1 aligns across 9 bases. J gave up 3 bases and V 5 bases, and 7 bases lay outside the gene matches. The CDR3 spans 16 residues. CDR3 DNA: TGTGCCAGCAGTCTAAAGGGACAGGGTGACACCGGGGAGCTGTTTTTT. This gives the protein CASSLKGQGDTGELFF.

The genes are TRBV5-1 and TRBJ2-1; TRBD2 aligns across 7 bases. This CDR3 comprises 11 residues. V trimming: 1 base; J trimming: 16 bases; junction bases outside the gene matches: 5. Germline V gives CDR1 SGHRS, CDR2 YFSETQ. CDR3 DNA sequence: TGCGCCAGCAGCTTGCCGGGGGGACCTTTCTTC. This translates into CASSLPGGPFF. The variable domain in full, with the rest retrieved from reference TRBV5-1 and TRBJ2-1, is KAGVTQTPRYLIKTRGQQVTLSCSPISGHRSVSWYQQTPGQGLQFLFEYFSETQRNKGNFPGRFSGRQFSNSRSEMNVSTLELGDSALYLCASSLPGGPFFGPGTRLTVL.

V usage is TRBV6-1 and J usage is TRBJ2-5; 13 bases fit TRBD2. V dropped 9 bases and J dropped 1; count of bases not matched to a gene: 5. CDR3 size: 15 residues. Germline CDR1 MNHNS, CDR2 SASEGT. CDR3 sequence reads: CASRGLAGIQETQYF. The CDR3, as DNA: TGTGCCAGTCGGGGACTAGCGGGGATCCAAGAGACCCAGTACTTC.

In this sample, this clonotype turned up a few times. This rearrangement joins TRBV4-3 to TRBJ2-5; D perhaps matches TRBD2 (6 bases). This CDR3 region has 16 residues. V lost 0 bases and J 5 bases, leaving 16 bases between the germline ends. From germline, CDR1 is LGHNA and CDR2 YSLEER. Here the CDR3 reads CASSQDFGPAGETQYF. For the CDR3, the DNA is TGCGCCAGCAGCCAAGATTTTGGTCCGGCGGGGGAGACCCAGTACTTC.

The V and J genes are TRBV4-3 and TRBJ2-7; D assignment may be TRBD1 or TRBD2 (5 bases each). The length of the CDR3 is 15 residues. In germline, CDR1 is LGHNA, CDR2 YSLEER. V was clipped by 6 bases and J by 4 bases, with 19 bases between them. CDR3 sequence: CASSQSRGPGYEQYF. The CDR3 DNA follows: TGCGCCAGCAGTCAGAGCCGGGGCCCTGGGTACGAGCAGTACTTC.

The chain carries TRBV2 and TRBJ1-6, with 10 bases aligning to TRBD1. V lost 6 bases, J lost 9 bases, and 8 bases stayed unmatched. Germline V gene lookup returns CDR1 SNHLY and CDR2 FYNNEI. The CDR3 spans 15 residues. The CDR3 nucleotides read TGTGCCAGCAGAGCCGGCGGGACAGGGGTTTCACCCCTCCACTTT. Translation: CASRAGGTGVSPLHF.

The chain joins TRBV7-9 to TRBJ2-7; D uncertain. The CDR3 runs to 14 residues. V was shortened by 5 bases and J by 0 bases, with 11 bases between the two germline ends. Germline CDR1 reads SEHNR; CDR2 reads FQNEAQ (reference sequence). The CDR3 sequence: CASSPDIGSYEQYF. The CDR3 coding sequence is TGTGCCAGCAGCCCAGACATAGGCTCCTACGAGCAGTACTTC.

The CDR3 region is CASSLGSGTYEQYF. In DNA form, the CDR3 reads TGTGCCAGCAGCTTAGGGTCAGGGACCTACGAGCAGTACTTC. The chain is built from TRBV7-2 and TRBJ2-7, with a possible D match to TRBD1 (5 bases). This CDR3 is 14 amino acids long. V was shortened by 1 base and J by 2 bases, with 9 bases between the two germline ends. CDR1 is SGHTA and CDR2 is FQGNSA in the germline V gene. Filled out from reference TRBV7-2 and TRBJ2-7, the complete variable domain reads GAGVSQSPSNKVTEKGKDVELRCDPISGHTALYWYRQSLGQGLEFLIYFQGNSAPDKSGLPSDRFSAERTGGSVSTLTIQRTQQEDSAVYLCASSLGSGTYEQYFGPGTRLTVT.

This clonotype was seen a few times. The CDR3 coding sequence is TGTGCCAGCAGACCCCGCGGACTAGCAGGTGGGAACACCGGGGAGCTGTTTTTT. It translates to CASRPRGLAGGNTGELFF. This chain connects TRBV6-1 to TRBJ2-2; 8 nucleotides line up with TRBD2. The CDR3 has 18 residues. Trimming took 6 bases from V and 1 from J; bases not matched to a gene: 13. The germline gives CDR1 MNHNS, CDR2 SASEGT.

This clonotype was seen only a few times. The J gene is TRBJ1-1, the V gene TRBV20-1, with a possible D match to TRBD1 (6 bases). Germline values: CDR1 DFQATT, CDR2 SNEGSKA (reference sequence). The CDR3 consists of 14 residues. V was shortened by 6 bases and J by 3 bases, with 17 bases between the two germline ends. The CDR3 region has the DNA TGCAGTGCCCAGAGGGGGAGGGGGGACACTGAAGCTTTCTTT. This codes for CSAQRGRGDTEAFF.

J is TRBJ1-1 and V is TRBV18, with TRBD1 identical over 7 bases. The CDR3 extends over 14 amino acids. Germline V gives CDR1 KGHSH, CDR2 LQKENI. J gave up 4 bases and V 6 bases, and 8 bases lay outside the gene matches. In DNA form, the CDR3 reads TGTGCCAGCTCGTCCTCCCAGGGGGTCACTGAAGCTTTCTTT. This codes for CASSSSQGVTEAFF.

The V gene is TRBV24-1, the J gene TRBJ2-3; 9 bases are shared with TRBD2. Germline trimming cut 4 bases from V and 0 bases from J; bases unmatched to any gene: 7. This CDR3 is built from 17 residues. Germline V lookup: CDR1 KGHDR, CDR2 SFDVKD. The CDR3: CATSDALAGSSTDTQYF. The CDR3 DNA follows: TGTGCCACCAGTGACGCTCTAGCGGGGTCTAGCACAGATACGCAGTATTTT.

The chain links TRBV24-1 to TRBJ2-7, with 8 bases matching TRBD2. This CDR3 has 15 residues. Germline V gives CDR1 KGHDR, CDR2 SFDVKD. V shed 2 bases, J shed 4 bases, and the junction held 6 bases outside the gene matches. CDR3 residues: CATSDSGGKLYEQYF. CDR3 bases: TGTGCCACCAGTGATTCGGGGGGGAAACTATACGAGCAGTACTTC.

The CDR3 region is CSASAVNQPQHF. The CDR3 DNA reads TGCAGTGCTAGTGCCGTTAATCAGCCCCAGCATTTT. The chain joins TRBV20-1 to TRBJ1-5; D not certain. Germline V CDR1 and CDR2: DFQATT, SNEGSKA (reference sequence). The CDR3 has 12 amino acids. Trimming removed 3 bases at V and 4 bases at J, with 7 bases between.